The rows below give T cell receptor beta chains drawn from one sample of a study of OX40 agonist ivuxolimab in advanced cancers. Only in-frame clones appear in the TCRdb table, and some are missing; sequencing was by immunoSEQ multiplex PCR. The sample lists approximately 69,000 clones; 80% to 85% were seen once. The specimen comprised CD4+ or CD8+ T cells sorted from blood, sampled in a trial of the OX40 agonist ivuxolimab. The receptors stem from an adult with an advanced solid tumor such as melanoma, head and neck, liver or kidney cancer. CDR3s include the opening cysteine and the closing phenylalanine or tryptophan. The D gene is left open where the match is weak. Clone size appears in some rows only: once, few, many, or a class for an expanded clone.

d_gene	abundance	v_gene	j_gene	CDR3aa	CDR3nt
NA	NA	TRBV5-8	TRBJ2-3	CASSLTRSRTDTQYF	TGTGCCAGCAGCTTGACCAGGTCCCGGACAGATACGCAGTATTTT
NA	NA	TRBV7-9	TRBJ2-3	CASSSNTGLFVHWYF	TGTGCCAGCAGCTCCAATACTGGACTATTTGTGCACTGGTATTTT
NA	NA	TRBV27	TRBJ2-7	CASSRTFNQGYEQYF	TGTGCCAGCAGTAGGACCTTTAATCAGGGCTACGAGCAGTACTTC
NA	NA	TRBV5-1	TRBJ2-6	CASKVAGGANVLTF	TGCGCCAGCAAAGTGGCGGGAGGGGCCAACGTCCTGACTTTC
NA	NA	TRBV18	TRBJ2-7	CASSPGAGLEQYF	TGTGCCAGCTCACCCGGGGCAGGGCTGGAGCAGTACTTC
TRBD2	NA	TRBV9	TRBJ2-1	CASSVGSGVYHEQFF	TGTGCCAGCAGCGTAGGGAGCGGGGTTTATCATGAGCAGTTCTTC
TRBD2	few	TRBV27	TRBJ2-7	CASGSGLEPLEQYF	TGTGCCAGCGGGTCAGGACTAGAACCCCTCGAGCAGTACTTC
NA	NA	TRBV4-3	TRBJ1-2	CASSQDRVGYTF	TGCGCCAGCAGCCAAGACAGGGTTGGCTACACCTTC
NA	NA	TRBV30	TRBJ2-1	CAWREGLREQFF	TGTGCCTGGCGTGAGGGCCTGAGGGAGCAGTTCTTC
NA	NA	TRBV5-1	TRBJ2-1	CASSLVGFSSSYNEQFF	TGCGCCAGCAGCTTGGTCGGCTTTTCCAGCTCCTACAATGAGCAGTTCTTC
NA	few	TRBV15	TRBJ2-7	CATSRDRNEQYF	TGTGCCACCAGCAGAGATAGGAACGAGCAGTACTTC
NA	few	TRBV6-5	TRBJ1-2	CASSRGAGGYTF	TGTGCCAGCAGCCGGGGGGCGGGAGGCTACACCTTC
NA	few	TRBV7-9	TRBJ1-1	CASSLAGTEAFF	TGTGCCAGCAGCTTAGCGGGCACTGAAGCTTTCTTT
NA	NA	TRBV25-1	TRBJ2-3	CASLTASTDTQYF	TGTGCCAGCCTGACGGCTAGCACAGATACGCAGTATTTT
TRBD2	once	TRBV7-2	TRBJ2-1	CASSLLAGGLHNEQFF	TGTGCCAGCAGCTTGTTAGCGGGAGGGCTTCACAATGAGCAGTTCTTC
NA	NA	TRBV5-1	TRBJ2-7	CASSLVGGRVMDEQYF	TGCGCCAGCAGCTTGGTCGGAGGGAGAGTAATGGACGAGCAGTACTTC
NA	NA	TRBV4-3	TRBJ2-5	CASSPQAAGETQYF	TGCGCCAGCAGCCCCCAAGCGGCCGGGGAGACCCAGTACTTC
NA	NA	TRBV7-9	TRBJ2-5	CASTSTGEGTQYF	TGTGCCAGCACCTCAACAGGGGAGGGGACCCAGTACTTC
TRBD1	many	TRBV7-9	TRBJ1-1	CASTRDSWGTEAFF	TGTGCCAGCACCCGGGACAGCTGGGGCACTGAAGCTTTCTTT
NA	NA	TRBV7-9	TRBJ1-2	CASSLDRGGSGYTF	TGTGCCAGCAGCTTAGACCGGGGGGGAAGTGGCTACACCTTC
NA	NA	TRBV28	TRBJ2-3	CASSWSWRSDTQYF	TGTGCCAGCAGTTGGTCCTGGAGGTCAGATACGCAGTATTTT
NA	NA	TRBV29-1	TRBJ2-7	CSVGWGSSYEQYF	TGCAGCGTTGGTTGGGGATCCTCCTACGAGCAGTACTTC
NA	NA	TRBV9	TRBJ1-4	CASSVDDATNEKLFF	TGTGCCAGCAGCGTAGATGATGCAACTAATGAAAAACTGTTTTTT
NA	NA	TRBV18	TRBJ1-1	CASSPPGGQNTEAFF	TGTGCCAGCTCACCACCGGGAGGACAGAACACTGAAGCTTTCTTT
TRBD2	once	TRBV6-5	TRBJ2-1	CASSFGLAGEQFF	TGTGCCAGCAGTTTTGGACTAGCTGGTGAGCAGTTCTTC
TRBD1	NA	TRBV7-2	TRBJ1-3	CASSAGQGPGNTIYF	TGTGCCAGCAGCGCCGGACAGGGGCCTGGAAACACCATATATTTT
NA	NA	TRBV10-2	TRBJ1-2	CASSAVGGYGYTF	TGCGCCAGCAGCGCCGTGGGGGGCTATGGCTACACCTTC
TRBD1	NA	TRBV15	TRBJ2-1	CATSRAGQAYNEQFF	TGTGCCACCAGCAGAGCGGGACAGGCCTACAATGAGCAGTTCTTC
TRBD1	NA	TRBV19	TRBJ2-7	CASRNPGGRTYEQYF	TGTGCCAGCCGTAACCCAGGGGGCCGTACTTACGAGCAGTACTTC
NA	NA	TRBV11-3	TRBJ2-2	CASSLVTGELFF	TGTGCCAGCAGCTTGGTTACCGGGGAGCTGTTTTTT
TRBD1	NA	TRBV12-5	TRBJ2-1	CASGNRDRGHNEQFF	TGTGCTAGTGGGAACCGGGACAGGGGACACAATGAGCAGTTCTTC
NA	few	TRBV2	TRBJ2-1	CASTRASSSYNEQFF	TGTGCCAGCACTAGAGCGTCCAGCTCCTACAATGAGCAGTTCTTC
TRBD1	NA	TRBV5-4	TRBJ1-2	CASSLGTGYDYGYTF	TGTGCCAGCAGCTTGGGGACAGGGTATGACTATGGCTACACCTTC
TRBD1	NA	TRBV27	TRBJ2-7	CASSLQGTGWAYEQYF	TGTGCCAGCAGTTTACAAGGGACAGGGTGGGCCTACGAGCAGTACTTC
NA	few	TRBV7-9	TRBJ2-7	CASSRRGGTYEQYF	TGTGCCAGCAGCCGACGAGGGGGTACCTACGAGCAGTACTTC
NA	once	TRBV19	TRBJ2-3	CASSTTGTKSTDTQYF	TGTGCCAGTAGTACCACCGGGACAAAGAGCACAGATACGCAGTATTTT
TRBD1	NA	TRBV13	TRBJ2-3	CADGRTGSIADTQYF	TGTGCCGACGGCCGGACAGGGAGTATTGCAGATACGCAGTATTTT
TRBD2	NA	TRBV4-1	TRBJ2-1	CASSPQLAGGEQFF	TGCGCCAGCAGCCCACAACTAGCGGGAGGTGAGCAGTTCTTC
TRBD1	NA	TRBV10-3	TRBJ2-3	CAISESRTGGSDTQYF	TGTGCCATCAGTGAATCTAGGACAGGGGGTTCCGATACGCAGTATTTT
TRBD1	NA	TRBV27	TRBJ2-1	CASSDDRGHNEQFF	TGTGCCAGCAGTGACGACAGGGGACACAATGAGCAGTTCTTC
NA	once	TRBV7-2	TRBJ2-1	CASSPWDIYNEQFF	TGTGCCAGCAGCCCCTGGGACATTTACAATGAGCAGTTCTTC
NA	few	TRBV7-6	TRBJ1-5	CASSWTANQPQHF	TGTGCCAGCAGCTGGACAGCCAATCAGCCCCAGCATTTT
NA	NA	TRBV5-1	TRBJ2-1	CASSFSNEQFF	TGCGCCAGCAGCTTCTCCAATGAGCAGTTCTTC
NA	NA	TRBV7-9	TRBJ2-1	CASSRRGRDNEQFF	TGTGCCAGCAGCCGACGGGGAAGAGACAATGAGCAGTTCTTC
NA	NA	TRBV29-1	TRBJ1-1	CSVFGDTEAFF	TGCAGCGTGTTCGGGGATACTGAAGCTTTCTTT
TRBD2	NA	TRBV6-5	TRBJ2-7	CASRRTSGRGEQYF	TGTGCCAGCAGACGGACTAGCGGGAGAGGGGAGCAGTACTTC
NA	NA	TRBV6-6	TRBJ2-6	CASRDPFSGANVLTF	TGTGCCAGCAGGGACCCTTTCTCTGGGGCCAACGTCCTGACTTTC
NA	NA	TRBV7-2	TRBJ2-2	CASSLEALGELFF	TGTGCCAGCAGCTTAGAAGCTCTCGGGGAGCTGTTTTTT
TRBD1	NA	TRBV5-6	TRBJ1-1	CASSLYDRVYTEAFF	TGTGCCAGCAGCCTTTATGACAGGGTTTACACTGAAGCTTTCTTT
TRBD1	NA	TRBV25-1	TRBJ2-7	CASSAGTGLYEQYF	TGTGCCAGCAGTGCCGGGACAGGGTTATACGAGCAGTACTTC
TRBD1	NA	TRBV30	TRBJ1-2	CAWSVPLLTGGAF	TGTGCCTGGAGTGTACCCCTATTGACAGGGGGGGCCTTC
NA	NA	TRBV30	TRBJ1-2	CAWVAGYGYTF	TGTGCCTGGGTAGCAGGGTATGGCTACACCTTC
NA	NA	TRBV5-1	TRBJ2-2	CASSLDRTQGGELFF	TGCGCCAGCAGCTTGGACCGAACCCAAGGCGGGGAGCTGTTTTTT
NA	NA	TRBV11-2	TRBJ2-5	CASRSLGKETQYF	TGTGCCAGCAGAAGCCTGGGGAAAGAGACCCAGTACTTC
NA	NA	TRBV7-2	TRBJ1-1	CASNDAGLRTEAFF	TGTGCCAGCAACGATGCGGGGCTTCGCACTGAAGCTTTCTTT
TRBD1	NA	TRBV6-5	TRBJ1-5	CASSYSHRGHQPQHF	TGTGCCAGCAGTTACTCCCACAGGGGCCATCAGCCCCAGCATTTT
NA	few	TRBV19	TRBJ1-2	CASSIWDTINYGYTF	TGTGCCAGTAGTATATGGGACACCATAAACTATGGCTACACCTTC
NA	NA	TRBV29-1	TRBJ1-2	CSVDASNYGYTF	TGCAGCGTTGACGCATCTAACTATGGCTACACCTTC
TRBD2	NA	TRBV7-8	TRBJ2-5	CASSLGEAGAKNF	TGTGCCAGCAGCTTAGGGGAGGCGGGAGCGAAGAACTTC
TRBD1	NA	TRBV7-2	TRBJ2-5	CASSPDRVGETQYF	TGTGCCAGCAGCCCGGACAGGGTAGGAGAGACCCAGTACTTC